Below, 21 T cell receptor beta chains from the same sample are listed, as sequenced in a study of T cells after yellow fever vaccination. TCRdb redid the calling of the 5' RACE reads with MiXCR, one entry per CDR3 protein. The sample has 500,000 to 650,000 distinct CDR3 sequences, roughly an eighth seen once; the top ten hold approximately 15%. The input for sequencing was PBMCs, taken on the day of the yellow fever booster vaccination. These receptors were taken from a young man who received the YFV17D yellow fever vaccine.

V gene TRBV10-3 combines with J gene TRBJ1-6; D gene uncertain. V was shortened by 3 bases and J by 13 bases, with 16 bases between the two germline ends. The CDR3 contains 14 residues. Per germline, CDR1 ENHRY and CDR2 SYGVKD. The CDR3 spells CAISDPDVRPPLHF. CDR3 nucleotides: TGTGCCATCAGTGACCCAGACGTCAGGCCCCCCCTCCACTTT.

The chain links TRBV20-1 to TRBJ2-2; maybe TRBD1 (6 bases). Trimming left V 4 bases short and J 4 bases short, with 22 bases between. This CDR3 has 17 residues. The germline V gene has CDR1 DFQATT and CDR2 SNEGSKA (reference sequence). The CDR3 spells CSANRDVGGSPTGELFF. The CDR3 coding sequence is TGCAGTGCTAACAGGGACGTCGGCGGGTCACCCACCGGGGAGCTGTTTTTT.

This clonotype was detected many times. The rearrangement uses TRBV5-1 and TRBJ2-1; D not certain. The V gene's germline CDR1 is SGHRS and CDR2 YFSETQ. Trimming shortened V by 0 bases and J by 3 bases, and 4 bases separated the two germline ends. The CDR3 loop spans 13 amino acids. The chain's CDR3 is CASSLDLYNEQFF. CDR3 nucleotide sequence: TGCGCCAGCAGCTTGGACCTCTACAATGAGCAGTTCTTC. Supplemented by reference TRBV5-1 and TRBJ2-1, the full variable domain reads KAGVTQTPRYLIKTRGQQVTLSCSPISGHRSVSWYQQTPGQGLQFLFEYFSETQRNKGNFPGRFSGRQFSNSRSEMNVSTLELGDSALYLCASSLDLYNEQFFGPGTRLTVL.

This clonotype was seen only a few times. The J gene is TRBJ1-5, the V gene TRBV12-3 or TRBV12-4; the match to TRBD1 covers 8 bases. With 6 bases clipped from V and 6 bases from J, the junction kept 10 bases outside the gene matches. The CDR3 loop spans 15 amino acids. CDR3 residues: CASRAGQGGSQPQHF. The CDR3 bases are TGTGCCAGCAGGGCCGGACAGGGCGGTTCTCAGCCCCAGCATTTT.

This clonotype was recorded many times. The rearrangement joins TRBV7-2 to TRBJ2-1, with 9 bases fitting TRBD2. Trimming at V came to 0 bases and at J to 3 bases, leaving 3 bases not matched to a gene. The CDR3 contains 16 residues. Germline lookup yields CDR1 SGHTA and CDR2 FQGNSA. The CDR3 loop reads CASSLAGAGGYNEQFF. The CDR3 nucleotides read TGTGCCAGCAGCTTAGCGGGAGCGGGAGGCTACAATGAGCAGTTCTTC.

This clonotype was detected a few times. The chain employs TRBV6-1 and TRBJ2-2; D uncertain. In germline, CDR1 is MNHNS, CDR2 SASEGT. The CDR3 length is 13 residues. V was shortened by 3 bases and J by 6 bases, with 8 bases between the two germline ends. The DNA of the CDR3 is TGTGCCAGCAGTGATCCAGTTCCCGGGGAGCTGTTTTTT. Encoded protein: CASSDPVPGELFF.

The gene calls are TRBV20-1 and TRBJ2-3; D not resolved. V was pared by 3 bases and J by 4 bases, with 14 bases between. Germline V CDR1 and CDR2: DFQATT, SNEGSKA (reference sequence). The CDR3 covers 14 residues. DNA of the CDR3: TGCAGTGCTAGCGGCCTAGTCGAGGCAGATACGCAGTATTTT. Translation gives CSASGLVEADTQYF.

This clonotype has only a few counts. J is TRBJ2-1 and V is TRBV5-1, with 9 bases matching TRBD2. The CDR3 consists of 15 residues. The V and J ends lost 5 bases and 3 bases, in that order; junction bases with no gene match: 6. CDR1 and CDR2 (germline): SGHRS, YFSETQ. The CDR3 DNA sequence: TGCGCCAGCAGGATAGCGGGGGAAATCTACAATGAGCAGTTCTTC. It encodes CASRIAGEIYNEQFF.

This clonotype was found a few times. The chain recombines TRBV7-6 with TRBJ2-5; D unclear. This CDR3 is built from 12 residues. V lost 4 bases and J lost 3, with 6 bases in between. CDR1 SGHVS and CDR2 FNYEAQ come from the germline V gene. CDR3 residues: CASSSYKETQYF. The CDR3 DNA reads TGTGCCAGCAGCTCCTACAAAGAGACCCAGTACTTC.

The J gene is TRBJ2-1, the V gene TRBV3-1; D is unresolved. Trimming pared 1 base from V and 0 bases from J, leaving 13 bases between. CDR1 and CDR2 (germline): LGHDT, YNNKEL (reference sequence). This CDR3 comprises 17 residues. The CDR3 reads CASSQGTTGSSYNEQFF. The CDR3 region has the DNA TGTGCCAGCAGCCAAGGAACTACGGGCAGCTCCTACAATGAGCAGTTCTTC.

The J gene is TRBJ2-2, the V gene TRBV2; D is perhaps TRBD1 or TRBD2 (5 bases each). Germline-derived CDR1 and CDR2 are SNHLY and FYNNEI. The CDR3 consists of 15 residues. Trimming shortened V by 7 bases and J by 0 bases, and 12 bases separated the two germline ends. In DNA form, the CDR3 reads TGTGCCAGCAACCGGGACGGCGCGAACACCGGGGAGCTGTTTTTT. It yields the protein CASNRDGANTGELFF.

This clonotype was observed a few times. The chain links TRBV7-3 to TRBJ2-3; no reliable D call. CDR1 and CDR2 from the germline V gene are SGHTA and FQGTGA. The CDR3 spans 15 residues. Trimming left V 2 bases short and J 2 bases short, with 11 bases between. CDR3: CASSLARPTTDTQYF. CDR3 nucleotide sequence: TGTGCCAGCAGCTTAGCCCGACCAACCACAGATACGCAGTATTTT. Full variable domain (missing parts from reference TRBV7-3 and TRBJ2-3): GAGVSQTPSNKVTEKGKYVELRCDPISGHTALYWYRQSLGQGPEFLIYFQGTGAADDSGLPNDRFFAVRPEGSVSTLKIQRTERGDSAVYLCASSLARPTTDTQYFGPGTRLTVL.

The V and J genes are TRBV29-1 and TRBJ2-1; TRBD1 or TRBD2 may be the D gene (5 bases each). The CDR3 covers 14 residues. Germline CDR1 reads SQVTM; CDR2 reads ANQGSEA. Deletions cut 6 bases from V and 0 bases from J, with 12 bases between. The CDR3 sequence: CSVGDGGSYNEQFF. The DNA of the CDR3 is TGCAGCGTCGGAGATGGGGGCTCCTACAATGAGCAGTTCTTC.

The J gene is TRBJ2-1, the V gene TRBV20-1, with 7 nucleotides matching TRBD1. The CDR3 contains 14 residues. CDR1 is DFQATT and CDR2 is SNEGSKA in the germline V gene (reference sequence). J lost 7 bases, V lost 6 bases, and 12 bases had no gene match. The chain's CDR3 is CSANDRVESNEQFF. DNA of the CDR3: TGCAGTGCAAACGACAGGGTAGAATCAAATGAGCAGTTCTTC.

The chain joins TRBV6-2 or TRBV6-3 to TRBJ2-7; 7 bases line up with TRBD2. Germline lookup yields CDR1 MNHEY and CDR2 SVGEGT. The CDR3 is 19 amino acids. V gave up 4 bases and J gave up 2 bases; unmatched junction bases: 20. CDR3 in DNA: TGTGCCAGCAGTTCCACCGGGACTACCAATATAAGAGGCACCTACGAGCAGTACTTC. Amino acid sequence: CASSSTGTTNIRGTYEQYF.

This clonotype has only a few counts. The chain employs TRBV6-1 and TRBJ2-5; no firm D call. The CDR3 covers 14 residues. The germline CDR1 and CDR2 sequences are MNHNS and SASEGT. Trimming shortened V by 6 bases and J by 5 bases, and 16 bases separated the two germline ends. CDR3: CASRRGPEPETQYF. The DNA for the CDR3 is TGTGCCAGCAGGCGTGGACCCGAACCGGAGACCCAGTACTTC.

This clonotype was picked up a small number of times. The rearrangement uses TRBV5-1 and TRBJ2-7; 9 bases are shared with TRBD1. Germline-derived CDR1 and CDR2 are SGHRS and YFSETQ. The CDR3 extends over 13 amino acids. J lost 6 bases, V lost 9 bases, and 10 bases had no gene match. The CDR3 region is CATRDRVDSEQYF. CDR3 DNA sequence: TGCGCCACCCGGGACAGGGTCGACAGCGAGCAGTACTTC.

The rearrangement uses TRBV11-2 and TRBJ2-7; D might be TRBD1 or TRBD2, each matching 5 bases. V was shortened by 4 bases and J by 8 bases, with 15 bases between the two germline ends. Germline-derived CDR1 and CDR2 are SGHAT and FQNNGV. The CDR3 is 13 amino acids. CDR3 sequence (DNA): TGTGCCAGCAGCTCCCCGAGGCCGGGGCAGCAGTACTTC. This sequence encodes CASSSPRPGQQYF.

The rearrangement joins TRBV6-5 to TRBJ1-2; D remains unclear. V lost 5 bases to trimming and J lost 9 bases, with 13 bases between them. This CDR3 comprises 12 residues. Germline V lookup: CDR1 MNHEY, CDR2 SVGAGI. This CDR3 is CASSKDPARYTF. In DNA form, the CDR3 reads TGTGCCAGCAGTAAGGACCCTGCTCGCTACACCTTC.

This chain joins TRBV12-3 or TRBV12-4 and TRBJ2-1; 9 nucleotides line up with TRBD2. The CDR3 loop spans 18 amino acids. The V segment lost 3 bases and the J segment 9 bases; nucleotides outside the gene matches: 18. CDR3 sequence: CASSFAVSGRTQVGEQFF. The CDR3 bases are TGTGCCAGCAGTTTTGCGGTCAGCGGGAGGACTCAGGTCGGTGAGCAGTTCTTC.

This clonotype occurred a few times. The chain combines TRBV19 with TRBJ1-1; no firm D call. Germline V gene lookup returns CDR1 LNHDA and CDR2 SQIVND (reference sequence). The length of the CDR3 is 15 residues. V gave up 5 bases and J gave up 1 base, with 14 bases separating them. The CDR3 nucleotides are TGTGCCAGTAGTGTACACCATCGGAAGAACACTGAAGCTTTCTTT. Its protein is CASSVHHRKNTEAFF.